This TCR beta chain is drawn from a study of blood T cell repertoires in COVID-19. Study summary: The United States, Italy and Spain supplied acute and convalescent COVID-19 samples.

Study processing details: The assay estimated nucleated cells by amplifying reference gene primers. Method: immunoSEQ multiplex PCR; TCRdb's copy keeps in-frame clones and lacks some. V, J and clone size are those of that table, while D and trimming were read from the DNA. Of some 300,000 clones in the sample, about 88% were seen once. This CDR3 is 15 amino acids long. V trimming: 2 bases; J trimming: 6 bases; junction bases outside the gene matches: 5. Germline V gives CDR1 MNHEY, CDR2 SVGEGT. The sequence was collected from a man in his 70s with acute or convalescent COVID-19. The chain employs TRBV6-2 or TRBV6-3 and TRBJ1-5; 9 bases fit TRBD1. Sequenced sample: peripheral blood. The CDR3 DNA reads TGTGCCAGCAGTTACCCAGGACAGGGGCGTCAGCCCCAGCATTTT. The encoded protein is CASSYPGQGRQPQHF.